This T cell receptor (beta chain) was documented in a study of identical twins. At least ten counts were recorded for this clonotype. Its specificity is unknown. Each CDR3 protein is one row after TCRdb ran MiXCR on the 5' RACE reads. The table lists about 570,000 distinct CDR3 sequences, roughly 9.9% of them singletons. After removal of 9 bases from V and 5 bases from J, the junction contained 6 bases not matched to a gene. This CDR3 has 13 amino acids. Findings of the study overall: When twins shared out-of-frame alpha sequences, those sequences had excess low generation probability.

Another study also made use of these data, one on yellow fever vaccine responses in identical twins.

V usage is TRBV12-3 or TRBV12-4 and J usage is TRBJ2-4, with 8 bases fitting TRBD1. The origin of this receptor is a woman aged 18-35 years in good health. The sequenced sample consisted of PBMCs. The DNA of the CDR3 is TGTGCCAGTCAGACAGGGGTGGAAAACATTCAGTACTTC. Its translation is CASQTGVENIQYF.